The 23 T cell receptor beta chains reported below all come from one sample, sequenced in a study of blood T cell repertoires in COVID-19. The protocol was immunoSEQ multiplex PCR, while the TCRdb copy is restricted to in-frame clones and leaves out a portion. This table has 55,000 to 80,000 clones, about three quarters appearing once. Sequenced: peripheral blood. The receptors originated from a human donor in a cohort sampled during active COVID-19.

The rearrangement uses TRBV6-6 and TRBJ1-5, with D tentatively TRBD1 (5 bases). This CDR3 is built from 14 residues. Germline loops: CDR1 MNHNY, CDR2 SVGAGI (reference sequence). V was shortened by 4 bases and J by 3 bases, with 10 bases between the two germline ends. The CDR3 nucleotides read TGTGCCAGCAGTTCCCCAGGGAACAATCAGCCCCAGCATTTT. Residues: CASSSPGNNQPQHF.

The sample holds a few counts of this clone. This rearrangement joins TRBV28 to TRBJ2-3; a weak D match, TRBD1 (5 bases). From germline, CDR1 is MDHEN and CDR2 SYDVKM. The CDR3 has 15 amino acids. V was shortened by 3 bases and J by 1 base, with 11 bases between the two germline ends. The CDR3 loop is CASSFGASGTDTQYF. The CDR3 nucleotides are TGTGCCAGCAGTTTTGGGGCTAGTGGCACAGATACGCAGTATTTT.

This chain joins TRBV6-1 and TRBJ1-3, with a possible D match to TRBD1 (5 bases). This CDR3 region has 15 residues. V shed 3 bases and J shed 2 bases, with 11 bases lying between them. From germline, CDR1 is MNHNS and CDR2 SASEGT. CDR3 region: CASSDGGWAGNTIYF. CDR3 DNA sequence: TGTGCCAGCAGTGACGGGGGATGGGCTGGAAACACCATATATTTT.

The table lists this clone with a few counts. The rearrangement uses TRBV4-1 and TRBJ2-1, with 7 bases lining up with TRBD2. The length of the CDR3 is 17 residues. Germline V gene sequence: CDR1 MGHRA, CDR2 YSYEKL. V lost 3 bases to trimming and J lost 9 bases; unmatched junction nucleotides: 17. In nucleotides, the CDR3 is TGCGCCAGCAGCCAGCCAATACTAGCGCCACTGCGGGTTGAGCAGTTCTTC. Translating it yields CASSQPILAPLRVEQFF.

This clone was seen just once. The rearrangement joins TRBV14 to TRBJ2-1; 8 bases agree with TRBD2. The CDR3 contains 18 residues. V lost 4 bases to trimming and J lost 1 base; unmatched junction nucleotides: 12. The germline CDR1 and CDR2 sequences are SGHDN and FVKESK. Here the CDR3 reads CASSPFSGTTGSYNEQFF. The DNA of the CDR3 is TGTGCCAGCAGCCCTTTTAGCGGGACCACCGGGTCCTACAATGAGCAGTTCTTC.

This clone was picked up one time. V gene TRBV18 combines with J gene TRBJ2-5; 7 bases agree with TRBD2. Germline V gives CDR1 KGHSH, CDR2 LQKENI. The CDR3 totals 15 residues. V gave up 2 bases and J gave up 7 bases; unmatched junction bases: 10. Here the CDR3 reads CASSPSGRAGGTQYF. The CDR3 DNA is TGTGCCAGCTCACCAAGTGGGAGGGCCGGTGGGACCCAGTACTTC.

The rearrangement uses TRBV5-1 and TRBJ2-2; maybe TRBD2 (6 bases). The CDR3 totals 16 residues. Trimming cost V 0 bases and J 5 bases, with 14 bases left between them. Germline V CDR1 and CDR2: SGHRS, YFSETQ. The CDR3 sequence: CASSLDSGVKTGELFF. For the CDR3, the DNA is TGCGCCAGCAGCTTGGATTCGGGGGTAAAAACCGGGGAGCTGTTTTTT.

The rearrangement uses TRBV5-1 and TRBJ2-2; possibly TRBD2 for D (6 bases). Trimming took 4 bases from V and 7 from J, leaving 14 bases between them. Germline V gene data show CDR1 as SGHRS and CDR2 as YFSETQ. The CDR3 sequence is 14 residues long. CDR3 region: CASSRGSVDGELFF. CDR3 nucleotides: TGCGCCAGCAGCCGGGGGAGTGTGGACGGGGAGCTGTTTTTT.

This chain connects TRBV2 to TRBJ1-1, with D maybe TRBD1 (5 bases). Germline V gene data show CDR1 as SNHLY and CDR2 as FYNNEI. This CDR3 region has 14 residues. V shed 8 bases and J shed 8 bases, with 21 bases lying between them. DNA for the CDR3: TGTGCCAGCGGCTTTCGGGGAGGGGAGGGAGAAGCTTTCTTT. Translated: CASGFRGGEGEAFF.

The chain carries TRBV4-3 and TRBJ2-2, with D tentatively TRBD1 (5 bases). V lost 4 bases and J 7 bases, leaving 10 bases between the germline ends. This CDR3 is 13 amino acids long. Germline V lookup: CDR1 LGHNA, CDR2 YSLEER. CDR3 sequence: CASSLDRGGELFF. CDR3 in DNA: TGCGCCAGCAGCCTTGATAGGGGCGGGGAGCTGTTTTTT.

This clone was recorded a few times. CDR3 protein: CASSLALTSGSSYNEQFF. In DNA form, the CDR3 reads TGCGCCAGCAGCTTGGCCCTGACTAGCGGGAGTTCCTACAATGAGCAGTTCTTC. The chain couples TRBV5-1 to TRBJ2-1; 12 nucleotides align to TRBD2. Germline V gene lookup returns CDR1 SGHRS and CDR2 YFSETQ. J was trimmed by 1 base and V by 0 bases; bases with no gene match: 5. This CDR3 has 18 amino acids.

This clone was seen a single time. The V and J genes are TRBV18 and TRBJ2-1, with D possibly being TRBD2 (5 bases). Germline assignment: CDR1 KGHSH and CDR2 LQKENI. V was shortened by 2 bases and J by 6 bases, with 8 bases between the two germline ends. The length of the CDR3 is 13 residues. The CDR3 is CASSPGLSNEQFF. CDR3 DNA: TGTGCCAGCTCACCAGGACTCAGCAATGAGCAGTTCTTC.

The V gene is TRBV6-5, the J gene TRBJ2-3; 9 bases are shared with TRBD2. CDR3 length: 16 amino acids. The V segment lost 2 bases and the J segment 6 bases; nucleotides outside the gene matches: 9. Germline V gene lookup returns CDR1 MNHEY and CDR2 SVGAGI. CDR3 in amino acids: CASSYGVAGAVDTQYF. Here the CDR3 DNA reads TGTGCCAGCAGTTACGGGGTAGCGGGAGCGGTGGATACGCAGTATTTT.

V gene TRBV4-1 combines with J gene TRBJ2-1; 8 bases agree with TRBD2. This CDR3 contains 16 residues. V gave up 2 bases and J gave up 2 bases; unmatched junction bases: 5. Germline values: CDR1 MGHRA, CDR2 YSYEKL. CDR3 protein: CASSQRTSSTYNEQFF. Here the CDR3 DNA reads TGCGCCAGCAGCCAAAGGACTAGCTCTACCTACAATGAGCAGTTCTTC.

The chain has TRBV5-4 and TRBJ2-7; D is perhaps TRBD2 (6 bases). The germline gives CDR1 SGHNT, CDR2 YYREEE (reference sequence). The CDR3 has 15 amino acids. Deletions cut 4 bases from V and 2 bases from J, with 16 bases between. DNA for the CDR3: TGTGCCAGCAGCCCTGTGGAGGGAGAGGCCTACGAGCAGTACTTC. This gives the protein CASSPVEGEAYEQYF.

V is TRBV21-1 and J is TRBJ2-3; the table names TRBD2, a call not compared with the DNA. TRBV21-1 is a pseudogene. This CDR3 spans 11 amino acids. CDR3 residues: CASHQRDTQYF. The DNA of the CDR3 is TGTGCCAGCCACCAACGGGATACGCAGTATTTT.

The chain combines TRBV7-2 with TRBJ2-5, with a tentative D call TRBD1 (6 bases). Germline assignment: CDR1 SGHTA and CDR2 FQGNSA. The CDR3 consists of 15 residues. Trimming cost V 3 bases and J 4 bases, with 15 bases left between them. CDR3 sequence (DNA): TGTGCCAGCAGCTTCACAGGGTCGGTGGGAGAGACCCAGTACTTC. Protein: CASSFTGSVGETQYF. The variable domain in full, completed from reference TRBV7-2 and TRBJ2-5, reads GAGVSQSPSNKVTEKGKDVELRCDPISGHTALYWYRQSLGQGLEFLIYFQGNSAPDKSGLPSDRFSAERTGGSVSTLTIQRTQQEDSAVYLCASSFTGSVGETQYFGPGTRLLVL.

V usage is TRBV6-5 and J usage is TRBJ2-3; 7 bases align to TRBD2. The CDR3 length is 12 residues. The V gene end was trimmed by 11 bases and the J gene end by 7 bases; junction bases not matched to a gene: 9. The V gene's germline CDR1 is MNHEY and CDR2 SVGAGI. The CDR3 nucleotides read TGTGCCCTAACGGGCGGGAGTAATACGCAGTATTTT. As protein: CALTGGSNTQYF.

The CDR3 protein is CASSLDGGSSTDTQYF. Written as DNA, the CDR3 is TGTGCCAGCAGCTTAGATGGCGGATCTAGCACAGATACGCAGTATTTT. The chain has TRBV11-2 and TRBJ2-3; D call uncertain. The ends were cut back, 0 bases at V and 0 bases at J, with 10 bases in the middle. CDR3 length equals 16 residues. The germline V gene encodes CDR1 SGHAT and CDR2 FQNNGV.

V is TRBV3-1 (or the pseudogene TRBV3-2) and J is TRBJ1-1, with no clear D. The V end was cut by 4 bases, the J end by 1 base, with 13 bases between. This CDR3 is 15 amino acids long. Germline V gene lookup returns CDR1 LGHDT and CDR2 YNNKEL (reference sequence). This CDR3 reads CASSRAGTSNTEAFF. CDR3 coding DNA: TGTGCCAGCAGCCGTGCAGGTACCTCGAACACTGAAGCTTTCTTT.

This sequence joins TRBV18 and TRBJ1-2, with a weak D call TRBD1 (5 bases). CDR3 size: 15 residues. V was trimmed by 6 bases and J by 0 bases, leaving 14 bases between them. Per germline, CDR1 KGHSH and CDR2 LQKENI. The CDR3 region has the DNA TGTGCCAGCTCGCCTGGGGCTACCACTAACTATGGCTACACCTTC. The encoded protein is CASSPGATTNYGYTF.

The chain is built from TRBV2 and TRBJ1-4, with 7 bases matching TRBD1. J lost 7 bases, V lost 11 bases, and 13 bases had no gene match. The CDR3 covers 14 residues. Germline V CDR1 and CDR2: SNHLY, FYNNEI. CDR3: CAWSDRGRGEKLFF. DNA of the CDR3: TGTGCCTGGTCGGATAGGGGGCGCGGTGAAAAACTGTTTTTT.

On this clone itself: At one boundary the junction diverges from the germline segment, which might be a read error. The gene calls are TRBV12-3 or TRBV12-4 and TRBJ2-7, with TRBD1 matching 7 bases. The CDR3 is 11 amino acids. The CDR3 DNA sequence: TGTGCCAGCAGTTTCGGACAGGTTTTAGACTTC. Encoded protein: CASSFGQVLDF.